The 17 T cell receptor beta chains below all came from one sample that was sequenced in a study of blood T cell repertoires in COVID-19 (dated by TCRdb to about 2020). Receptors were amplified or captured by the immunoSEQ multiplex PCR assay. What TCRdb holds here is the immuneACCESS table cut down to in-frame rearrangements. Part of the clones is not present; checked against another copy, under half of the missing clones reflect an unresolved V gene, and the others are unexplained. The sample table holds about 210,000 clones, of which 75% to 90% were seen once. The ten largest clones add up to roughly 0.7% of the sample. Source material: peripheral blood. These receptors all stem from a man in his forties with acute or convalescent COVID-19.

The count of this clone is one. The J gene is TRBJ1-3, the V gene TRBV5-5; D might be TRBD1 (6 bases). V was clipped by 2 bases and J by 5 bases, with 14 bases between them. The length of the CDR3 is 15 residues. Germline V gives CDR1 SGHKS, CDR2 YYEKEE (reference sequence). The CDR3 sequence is CASSFRTGLRNTIYF. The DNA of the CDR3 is TGTGCCAGCAGCTTCCGAACAGGGTTGAGAAACACCATATATTTT. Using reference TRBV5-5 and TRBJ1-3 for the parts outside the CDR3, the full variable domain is DAGVTQSPTHLIKTRGQQVTLRCSPISGHKSVSWYQQVLGQGPQFIFQYYEKEERGRGNFPDRFSARQFPNYSSELNVNALLLGDSALYLCASSFRTGLRNTIYFGEGSWLTVV.

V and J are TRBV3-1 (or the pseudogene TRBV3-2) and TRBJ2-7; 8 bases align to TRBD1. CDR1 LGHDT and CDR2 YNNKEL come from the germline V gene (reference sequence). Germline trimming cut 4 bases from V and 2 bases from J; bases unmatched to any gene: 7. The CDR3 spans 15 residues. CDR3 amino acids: CASSPRQGSTYEQYF. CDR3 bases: TGTGCCAGCAGCCCCCGACAGGGGAGTACCTACGAGCAGTACTTC.

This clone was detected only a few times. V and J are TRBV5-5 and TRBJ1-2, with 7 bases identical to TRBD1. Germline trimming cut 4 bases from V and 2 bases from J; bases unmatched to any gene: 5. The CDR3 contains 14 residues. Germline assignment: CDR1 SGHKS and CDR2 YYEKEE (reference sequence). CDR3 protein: CASSPGQQNYGYTF. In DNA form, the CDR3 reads TGTGCCAGCAGCCCGGGACAGCAAAACTATGGCTACACCTTC.

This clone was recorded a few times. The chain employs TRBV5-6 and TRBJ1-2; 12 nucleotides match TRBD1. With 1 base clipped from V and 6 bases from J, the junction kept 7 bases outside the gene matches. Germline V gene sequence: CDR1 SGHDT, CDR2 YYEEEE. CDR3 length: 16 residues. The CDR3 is CASSLYQGQGANGYTF. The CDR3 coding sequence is TGTGCCAGCAGCTTGTATCAGGGACAGGGGGCGAATGGCTACACCTTC.

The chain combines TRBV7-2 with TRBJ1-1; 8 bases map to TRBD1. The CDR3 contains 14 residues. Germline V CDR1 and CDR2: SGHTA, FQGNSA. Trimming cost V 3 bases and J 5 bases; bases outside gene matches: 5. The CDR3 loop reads CASSFLQGGTEAFF. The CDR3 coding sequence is TGTGCCAGCAGCTTTTTACAGGGGGGGACTGAAGCTTTCTTT.

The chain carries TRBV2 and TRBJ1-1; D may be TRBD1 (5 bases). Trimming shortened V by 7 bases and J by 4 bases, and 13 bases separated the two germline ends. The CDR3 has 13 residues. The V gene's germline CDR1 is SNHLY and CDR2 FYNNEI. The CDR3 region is CASTGTEGTEAFF. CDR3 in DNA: TGTGCCAGCACGGGGACTGAGGGCACTGAAGCTTTCTTT.

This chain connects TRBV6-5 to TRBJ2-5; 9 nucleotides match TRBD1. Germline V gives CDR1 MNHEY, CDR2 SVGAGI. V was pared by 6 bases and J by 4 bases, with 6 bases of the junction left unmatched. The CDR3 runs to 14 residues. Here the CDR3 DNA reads TGTGCCAGCAGGATCGGACAGGGGACAGAGACCCAGTACTTC. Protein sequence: CASRIGQGTETQYF.

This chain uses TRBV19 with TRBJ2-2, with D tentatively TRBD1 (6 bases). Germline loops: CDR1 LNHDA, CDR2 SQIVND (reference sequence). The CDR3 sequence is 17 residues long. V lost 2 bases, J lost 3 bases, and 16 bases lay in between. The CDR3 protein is CASSIRQDLPYTGELFF. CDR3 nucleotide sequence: TGTGCCAGTAGTATACGACAGGACCTCCCTTACACCGGGGAGCTGTTTTTT.

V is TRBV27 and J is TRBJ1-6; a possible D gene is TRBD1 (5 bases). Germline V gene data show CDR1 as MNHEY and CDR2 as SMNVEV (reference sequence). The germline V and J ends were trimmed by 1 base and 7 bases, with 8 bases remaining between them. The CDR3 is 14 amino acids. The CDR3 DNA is TGTGCCAGCAGTTTATACCCAGGGAATTCACCCCTCCACTTT. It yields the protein CASSLYPGNSPLHF.

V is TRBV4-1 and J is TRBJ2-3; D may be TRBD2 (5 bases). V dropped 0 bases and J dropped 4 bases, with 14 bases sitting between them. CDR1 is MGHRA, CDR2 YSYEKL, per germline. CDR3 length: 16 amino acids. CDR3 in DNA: TGCGCCAGCAGCCAAGAATCAGTCCCGAGGGCAGATACGCAGTATTTT. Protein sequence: CASSQESVPRADTQYF.

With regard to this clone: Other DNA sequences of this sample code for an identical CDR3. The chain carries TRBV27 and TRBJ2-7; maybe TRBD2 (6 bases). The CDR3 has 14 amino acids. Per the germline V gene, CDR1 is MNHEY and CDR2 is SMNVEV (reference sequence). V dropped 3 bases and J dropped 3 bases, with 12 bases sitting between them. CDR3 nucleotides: TGTGCCAGCAGTTTCGGGCAGGGAGGCTACGAGCAGTACTTC. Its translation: CASSFGQGGYEQYF.

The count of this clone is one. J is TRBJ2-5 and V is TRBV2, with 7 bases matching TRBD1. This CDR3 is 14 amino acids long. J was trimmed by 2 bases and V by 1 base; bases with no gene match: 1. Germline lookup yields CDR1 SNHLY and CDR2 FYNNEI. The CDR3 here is CASSEGTGQETQYF. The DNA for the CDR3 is TGTGCCAGCAGTGAAGGGACAGGTCAAGAGACCCAGTACTTC. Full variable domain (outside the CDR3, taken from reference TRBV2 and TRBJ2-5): EPEVTQTPSHQVTQMGQEVILRCVPISNHLYFYWYRQILGQKVEFLVSFYNNEISEKSEIFDDQFSVERPDGSNFTLKIRSTKLEDSAMYFCASSEGTGQETQYFGPGTRLLVL.

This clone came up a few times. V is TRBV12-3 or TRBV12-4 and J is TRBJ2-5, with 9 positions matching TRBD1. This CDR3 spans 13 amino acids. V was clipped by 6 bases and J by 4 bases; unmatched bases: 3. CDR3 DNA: TGTGCCAGCAGCCGGACAGGGGCAGAGACCCAGTACTTC. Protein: CASSRTGAETQYF.

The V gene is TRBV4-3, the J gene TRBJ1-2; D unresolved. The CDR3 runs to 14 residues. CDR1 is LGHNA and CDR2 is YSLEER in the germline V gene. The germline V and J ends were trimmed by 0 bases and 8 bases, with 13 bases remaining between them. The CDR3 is CASSQDRWEGGYTF. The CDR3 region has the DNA TGCGCCAGCAGCCAAGATCGATGGGAGGGAGGCTACACCTTC.

CDR3 residues: CASSRPGREAFF. The CDR3, as DNA: TGTGCCAGCAGCCGACCAGGGCGGGAAGCTTTCTTT. V usage is TRBV11-1 and J usage is TRBJ1-1; a possible D gene is TRBD1 (5 bases). Germline V gene lookup returns CDR1 SGHAT and CDR2 FQDESV (reference sequence). This CDR3 spans 12 amino acids. V was cut by 5 bases and J by 8 bases, with 12 bases left in between.

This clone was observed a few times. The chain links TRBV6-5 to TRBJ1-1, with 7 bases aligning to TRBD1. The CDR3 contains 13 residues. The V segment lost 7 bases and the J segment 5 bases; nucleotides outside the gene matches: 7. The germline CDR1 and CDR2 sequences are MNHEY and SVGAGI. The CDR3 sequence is CASKGTGETEAFF. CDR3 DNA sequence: TGTGCCAGCAAAGGAACAGGGGAAACTGAAGCTTTCTTT.

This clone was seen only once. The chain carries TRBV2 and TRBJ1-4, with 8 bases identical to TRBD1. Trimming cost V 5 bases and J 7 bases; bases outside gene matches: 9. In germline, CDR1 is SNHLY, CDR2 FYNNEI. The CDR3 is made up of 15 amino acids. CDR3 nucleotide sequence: TGTGCCAGCAGTACCCGGGACAGGCGGAGTGAAAAACTGTTTTTT. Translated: CASSTRDRRSEKLFF.